Listed below are T cell receptor beta chains from one sample, sequenced in a study of cytomegalovirus exposure and HLA in healthy donors. Clones were sequenced by immunoSEQ multiplex PCR, and TCRdb holds only the in-frame ones, with some missing. The sample has more than 140,000 clones, around four fifths seen once. The sample comprised PBMCs. The receptors shown here come from a woman aged 40 to 50 in good health and CMV-seronegative. Each CDR3 is given with its conserved first and last residue. D genes are given only for firm matches. Some rows have no size entry. The others give once, few or many, or a class for an expanded clone.

TRBJ1-1 | NA | TRBV23-1 | NA | TGCGCCAGCAGTCAACCTGCGGGGAACACTGAAGCTTTCTTT | CASSQPAGNTEAFF
TRBJ2-1 | TRBD1 | TRBV7-2 | NA | TGTGCCAGCAGGGCTCCTCCGAGGGGGCAGGTCAGAGAGCAGTTCTTC | CASRAPPRGQVREQFF
TRBJ2-3 | TRBD1 | TRBV5-8 | NA | TGTGCCAGCAGCTTGGCCTCACAGGGGATCACAGATACGCAGTATTTT | CASSLASQGITDTQYF
TRBJ1-5 | NA | TRBV19 | NA | TGTGCCAGTAATCAACTCAGGGAAGGTCAGCCCCAGCATTTT | CASNQLREGQPQHF
TRBJ2-5 | NA | TRBV5-1 | NA | TGCGCCAGCAGCTTGGACGGGGTAGAGACCCAGTACTTC | CASSLDGVETQYF
TRBJ1-6 | NA | TRBV9 | NA | TGTGCCAGCGGTCTGAGCTCCTATAATTCACCCCTCCACTTT | CASGLSSYNSPLHF
TRBJ2-5 | NA | TRBV7-9 | NA | TGTGCCAGCAGCCAGGAGACCCAGTACTTC | CASSQETQYF
TRBJ2-5 | TRBD2 | TRBV19 | few | TGTGCCAGTAGTATAGGGACTAGTCCGGAGACCCAGTACTTC | CASSIGTSPETQYF
TRBJ2-5 | TRBD1 | TRBV9 | NA | TGTGCCAGCAGCGTAAGGGGGCAACAAGAGACCCAGTACTTC | CASSVRGQQETQYF
TRBJ1-4 | NA | TRBV10-1 | NA | TGCGCCAGCAGTGAGCACAGGAGAAATGAAAAACTGTTTTTT | CASSEHRRNEKLFF
TRBJ2-7 | NA | TRBV4-1 | NA | TGCGCCAGCAGCCCAAGGGGGGGCAACTCCTACGAGCAGTACTTC | CASSPRGGNSYEQYF
TRBJ2-3 | NA | TRBV2 | NA | TGTGCCAGCAGTGATACCACACTACTGTTGCAGTATTTT | CASSDTTLLLQYF
TRBJ2-7 | TRBD2 | TRBV27 | NA | TGTGCCAGCAGTTTATCGTGGATAGCGGGAGTATACGAGCAGTACTTC | CASSLSWIAGVYEQYF
TRBJ1-1 | TRBD1 | TRBV7-8 | NA | TGTGCCAGCAGACCCGGGACAGGGGGCTACACTGAAGCTTTCTTT | CASRPGTGGYTEAFF
TRBJ2-5 | NA | TRBV9 | NA | TGTGCCAGCAGCGTAGAGCCAGGAGAGACCCAGTACTTC | CASSVEPGETQYF
TRBJ2-7 | TRBD1 | TRBV7-9 | NA | TGTTCCAGCAGCTTCACCGGGACAGCGACTCTCTACGAGCAGTACTTC | CSSSFTGTATLYEQYF
TRBJ2-2 | TRBD2 | TRBV27 | NA | TGTGCCAGCAGTTTATCGGGGTCCCTAGCGGGGTCCGGGGAGCTGTTTTTT | CASSLSGSLAGSGELFF
TRBJ1-3 | NA | TRBV6-1 | NA | TGTGCCAGCAGTGTTAACGGGGAAGGGTACACCATATATTTT | CASSVNGEGYTIYF
TRBJ2-7 | TRBD2 | TRBV2 | NA | TGTGCCAGCAGAGAGCTCATTGCGGGAGGGCCAGTCTTC | CASRELIAGGPVF
TRBJ2-2 | TRBD2 | TRBV19 | few | TGTGCCAGTAGTATAGATCTGACTAGCGAGAGGAACACCGGGGAGCTGTTTTTT | CASSIDLTSERNTGELFF
TRBJ1-1 | NA | TRBV4-2 | few | TGTGCCAGCAGCCAACTTGTTTTGGGCGACACTGAAGCTTTCTTT | CASSQLVLGDTEAFF
TRBJ1-1 | TRBD1 | TRBV7-2 | few | TGTGCCAGCAGCTGGGGGACAGGGGGCCTGGACGGTGAAGCTTTCTTT | CASSWGTGGLDGEAFF
TRBJ1-5 | TRBD1 | TRBV2 | NA | TGTGCCAGCACGGAACAGGGGGCGGTCCAGCCCCAGCATTTT | CASTEQGAVQPQHF
TRBJ2-7 | NA | TRBV7-9 | NA | TGTGCCAGCGCGGGACTTCCGGCGGAATCCTACGAGCAGTACTTC | CASAGLPAESYEQYF
TRBJ2-7 | NA | TRBV7-2 | NA | TGTGCCAGCAGCCCGCGGGGAAGCTCCTACGAGCAGTACTTC | CASSPRGSSYEQYF
TRBJ2-5 | TRBD2 | TRBV7-8 | NA | TGTGCCAGCAGCTTATCGGGGGGTGGGCAGTACTTC | CASSLSGGGQYF